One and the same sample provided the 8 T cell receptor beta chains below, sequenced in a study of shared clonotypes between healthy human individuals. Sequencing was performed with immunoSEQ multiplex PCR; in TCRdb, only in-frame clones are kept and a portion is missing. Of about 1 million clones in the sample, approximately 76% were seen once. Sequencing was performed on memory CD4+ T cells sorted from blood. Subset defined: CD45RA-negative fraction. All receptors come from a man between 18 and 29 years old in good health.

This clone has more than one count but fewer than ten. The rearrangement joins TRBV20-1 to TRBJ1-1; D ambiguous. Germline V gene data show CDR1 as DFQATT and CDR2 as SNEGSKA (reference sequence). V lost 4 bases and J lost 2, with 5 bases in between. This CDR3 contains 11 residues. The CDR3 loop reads CSANGNTEAFF. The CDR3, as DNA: TGCAGTGCTAATGGTAACACTGAAGCTTTCTTT.

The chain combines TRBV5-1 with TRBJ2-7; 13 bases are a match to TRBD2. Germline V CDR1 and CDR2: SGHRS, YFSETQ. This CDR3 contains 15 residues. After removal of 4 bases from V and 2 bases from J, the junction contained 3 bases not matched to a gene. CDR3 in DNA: TGCGCCAGCAGCGCCACTAGCGGGAGGGCCTACGAGCAGTACTTC. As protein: CASSATSGRAYEQYF.

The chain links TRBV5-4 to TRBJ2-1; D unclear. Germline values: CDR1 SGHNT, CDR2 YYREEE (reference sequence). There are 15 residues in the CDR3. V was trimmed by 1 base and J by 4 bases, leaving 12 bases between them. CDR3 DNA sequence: TGTGCCAGCAGCTTGAGTGTCGGGCCTTACAATGAGCAGTTCTTC. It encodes CASSLSVGPYNEQFF.

CDR3 region: CASSYKDGEQFF. The DNA of the CDR3 is TGTGCCAGCAGTTACAAGGACGGCGAGCAGTTCTTC. The J gene is TRBJ2-1, the V gene TRBV6-5; D is undetermined. The CDR3 consists of 12 residues. CDR1 is MNHEY, CDR2 SVGAGI, per germline. V dropped 2 bases and J dropped 10 bases, with 9 bases sitting between them.

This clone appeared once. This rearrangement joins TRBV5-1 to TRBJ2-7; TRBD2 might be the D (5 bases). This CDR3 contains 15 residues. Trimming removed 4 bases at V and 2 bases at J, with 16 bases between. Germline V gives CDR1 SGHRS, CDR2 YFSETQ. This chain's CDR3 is CASSPSADVTYEQYF. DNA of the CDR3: TGCGCCAGCAGCCCCTCAGCGGATGTTACCTACGAGCAGTACTTC.

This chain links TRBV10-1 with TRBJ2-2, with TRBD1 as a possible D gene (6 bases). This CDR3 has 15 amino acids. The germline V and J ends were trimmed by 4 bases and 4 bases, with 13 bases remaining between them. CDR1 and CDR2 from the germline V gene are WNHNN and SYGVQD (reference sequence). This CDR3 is CASSAAVGGTGELFF. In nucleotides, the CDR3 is TGCGCCAGCAGTGCCGCCGTAGGGGGCACCGGGGAGCTGTTTTTT.

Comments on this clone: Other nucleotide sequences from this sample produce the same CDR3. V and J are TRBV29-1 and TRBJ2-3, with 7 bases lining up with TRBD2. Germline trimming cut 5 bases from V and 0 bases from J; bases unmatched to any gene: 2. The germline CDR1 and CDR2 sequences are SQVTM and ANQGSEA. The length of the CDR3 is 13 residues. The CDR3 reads CSVFSGSTDTQYF. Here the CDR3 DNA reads TGCAGCGTTTTTAGCGGGAGCACAGATACGCAGTATTTT.

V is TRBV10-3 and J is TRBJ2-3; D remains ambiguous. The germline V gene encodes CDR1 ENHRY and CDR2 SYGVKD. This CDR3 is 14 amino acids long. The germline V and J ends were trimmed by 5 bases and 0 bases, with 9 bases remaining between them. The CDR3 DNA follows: TGTGCCATCAGTCAGTGGACCAGCACAGATACGCAGTATTTT. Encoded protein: CAISQWTSTDTQYF.